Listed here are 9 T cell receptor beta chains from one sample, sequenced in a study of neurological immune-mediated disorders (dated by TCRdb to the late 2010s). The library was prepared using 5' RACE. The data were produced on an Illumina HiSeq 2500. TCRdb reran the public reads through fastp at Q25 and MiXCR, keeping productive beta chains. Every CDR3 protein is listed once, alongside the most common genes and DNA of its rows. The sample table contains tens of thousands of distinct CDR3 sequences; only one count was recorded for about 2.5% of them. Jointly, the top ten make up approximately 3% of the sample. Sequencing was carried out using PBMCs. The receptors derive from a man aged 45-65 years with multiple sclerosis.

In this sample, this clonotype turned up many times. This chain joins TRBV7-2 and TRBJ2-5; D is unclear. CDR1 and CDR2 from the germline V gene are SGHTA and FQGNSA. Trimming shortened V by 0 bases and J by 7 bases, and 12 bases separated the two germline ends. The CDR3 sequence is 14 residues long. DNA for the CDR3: TGTGCCAGCAGCTTAGCGAAAGGGAAGATGACCCAGTACTTC. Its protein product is CASSLAKGKMTQYF.

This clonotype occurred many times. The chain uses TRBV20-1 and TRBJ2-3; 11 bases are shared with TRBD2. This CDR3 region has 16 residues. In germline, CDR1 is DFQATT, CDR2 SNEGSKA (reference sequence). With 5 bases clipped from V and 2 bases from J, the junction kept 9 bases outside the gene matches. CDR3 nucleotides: TGCAGTGCTCCAAACCTAGCGGGGGGACACACAGATACGCAGTATTTT. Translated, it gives CSAPNLAGGHTDTQYF.

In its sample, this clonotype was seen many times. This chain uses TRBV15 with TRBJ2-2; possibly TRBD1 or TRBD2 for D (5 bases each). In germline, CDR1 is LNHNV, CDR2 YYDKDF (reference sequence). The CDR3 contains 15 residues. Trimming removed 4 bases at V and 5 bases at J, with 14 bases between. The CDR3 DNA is TGTGCCACCAGCAAGGGACCCCATGGGACCGGGGAGCTGTTTTTT. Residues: CATSKGPHGTGELFF.

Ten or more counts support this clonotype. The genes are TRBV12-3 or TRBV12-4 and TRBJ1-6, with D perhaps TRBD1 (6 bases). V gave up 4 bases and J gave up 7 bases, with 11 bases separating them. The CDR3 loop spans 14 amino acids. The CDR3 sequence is CASSSTGSNSPLHF. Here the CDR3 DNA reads TGTGCCAGCAGTTCCACAGGGAGCAATTCACCCCTCCACTTT.

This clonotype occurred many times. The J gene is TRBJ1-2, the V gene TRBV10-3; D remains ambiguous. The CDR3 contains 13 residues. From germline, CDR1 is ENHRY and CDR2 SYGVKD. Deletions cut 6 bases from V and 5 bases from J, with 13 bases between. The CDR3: CAIRDGIPYGYTF. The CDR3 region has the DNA TGTGCCATCAGGGACGGGATACCATATGGCTACACCTTC.

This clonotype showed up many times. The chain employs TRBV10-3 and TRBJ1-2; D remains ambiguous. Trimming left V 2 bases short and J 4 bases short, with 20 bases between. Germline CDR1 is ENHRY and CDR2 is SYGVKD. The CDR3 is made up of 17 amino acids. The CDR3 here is CAISEPFAVLNGYGYTF. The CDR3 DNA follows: TGTGCCATCAGTGAGCCTTTTGCGGTACTCAATGGCTATGGCTACACCTTC.

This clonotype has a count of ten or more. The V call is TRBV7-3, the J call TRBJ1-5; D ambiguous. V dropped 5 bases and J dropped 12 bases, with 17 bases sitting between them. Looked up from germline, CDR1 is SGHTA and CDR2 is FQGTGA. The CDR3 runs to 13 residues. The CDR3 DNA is TGTGCCAGCAGCCCTGATGTGGGTCGGGACCAGCATTTT. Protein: CASSPDVGRDQHF.

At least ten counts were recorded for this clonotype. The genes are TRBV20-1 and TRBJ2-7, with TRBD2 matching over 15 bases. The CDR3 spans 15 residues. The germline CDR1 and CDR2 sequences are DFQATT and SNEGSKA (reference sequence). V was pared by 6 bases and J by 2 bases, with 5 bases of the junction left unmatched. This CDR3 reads CSAIGTSGGTYEQYF. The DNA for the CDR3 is TGCAGTGCCATCGGGACTAGCGGGGGGACCTACGAGCAGTACTTC.

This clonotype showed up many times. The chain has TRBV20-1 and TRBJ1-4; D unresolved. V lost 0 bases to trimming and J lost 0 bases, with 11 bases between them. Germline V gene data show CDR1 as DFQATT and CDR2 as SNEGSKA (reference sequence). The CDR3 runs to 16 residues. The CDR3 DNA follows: TGCAGTGCTAGAGATGGGTACAGAGCAACTAATGAAAAACTGTTTTTT. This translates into CSARDGYRATNEKLFF.